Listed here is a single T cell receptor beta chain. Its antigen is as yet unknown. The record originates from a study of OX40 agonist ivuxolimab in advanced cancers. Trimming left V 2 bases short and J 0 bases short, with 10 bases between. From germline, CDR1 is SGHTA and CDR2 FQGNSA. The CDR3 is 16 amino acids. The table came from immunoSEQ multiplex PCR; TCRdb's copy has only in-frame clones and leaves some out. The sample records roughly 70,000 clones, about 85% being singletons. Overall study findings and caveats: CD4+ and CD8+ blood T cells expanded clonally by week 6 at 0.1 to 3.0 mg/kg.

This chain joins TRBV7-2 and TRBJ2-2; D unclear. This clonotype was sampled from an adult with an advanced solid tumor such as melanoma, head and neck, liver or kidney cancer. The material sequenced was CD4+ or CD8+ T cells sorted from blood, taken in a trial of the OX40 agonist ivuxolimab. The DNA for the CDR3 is TGTGCCAGCAGCTTAACCCTCCCCCCGAACACCGGGGAGCTGTTTTTT. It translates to CASSLTLPPNTGELFF.